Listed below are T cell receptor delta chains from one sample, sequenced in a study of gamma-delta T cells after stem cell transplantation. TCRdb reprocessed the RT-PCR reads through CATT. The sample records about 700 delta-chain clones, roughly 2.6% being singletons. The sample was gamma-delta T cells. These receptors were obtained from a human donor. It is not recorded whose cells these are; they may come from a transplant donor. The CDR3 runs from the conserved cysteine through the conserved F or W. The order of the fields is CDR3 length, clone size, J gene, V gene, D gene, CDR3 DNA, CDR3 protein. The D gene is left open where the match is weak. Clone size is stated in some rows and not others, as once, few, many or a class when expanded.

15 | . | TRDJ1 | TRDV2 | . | TGTGCCTGTGACACCGTCGGGACTAACACCGATAAACTCATCTTT | CACDTVGTNTDKLIF
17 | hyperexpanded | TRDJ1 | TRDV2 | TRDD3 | TGTGCCTGTGACACGCTACTGGGGGATACGCGTTCCGATAAACTCATCTTT | CACDTLLGDTRSDKLIF
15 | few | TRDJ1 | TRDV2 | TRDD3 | TGTGCCTGCGAGAGGTTGGGGGATACAACCGATAAACTCATCTTT | CACERLGDTTDKLIF
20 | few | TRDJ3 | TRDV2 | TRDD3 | TGTGCCTGTGACACCATTTCGAGGGATACTCACTCCTGGGACACCCGACAGATGTTTTTC | CACDTISRDTHSWDTRQMFF
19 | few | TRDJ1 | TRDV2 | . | TGTGCCTGTGACCCTTCTTTCGGGCCTAGTACCTCCGACACCGATAAACTCATCTTT | CACDPSFGPSTSDTDKLIF
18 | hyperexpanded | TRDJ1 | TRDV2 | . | TGTGCCTGTGACACCGTCCGGGATAAGAGGATGTACACCGATAAACTCATCTTT | CACDTVRDKRMYTDKLIF
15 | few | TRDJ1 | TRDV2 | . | TGTGCCTGTGCCCGTCCTAGGGACTTCACCGATAAACTCATCTTT | CACARPRDFTDKLIF
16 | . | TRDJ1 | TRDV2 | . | TGTGCCTGCCTCACCCTCAGCCATCTCCAGGGAGATAAACTCATCTTT | CACLTLSHLQGDKLIF
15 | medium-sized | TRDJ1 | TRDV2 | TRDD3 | TGTGCCTGTGACTTCCTGGGGGATACAACCGATAAACTCATCTTT | CACDFLGDTTDKLIF
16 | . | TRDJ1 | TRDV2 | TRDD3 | TGTGCCTGTGATCTACTGGGGGACACGCAGGGCGATAAACTCATCTTT | CACDLLGDTQGDKLIF
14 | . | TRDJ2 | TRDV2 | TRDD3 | TGTGCCTGTGACACCGTGGGGGATAAAGCACAACTCTTCTTT | CACDTVGDKAQLFF
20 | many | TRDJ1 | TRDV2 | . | TGTGCCTGTGACACCCTGGTTTTCTCCGACTTACTGGAGGACACCGATAAACTCATCTTT | CACDTLVFSDLLEDTDKLIF
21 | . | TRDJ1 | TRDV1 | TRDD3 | TGTGCTCTTGGGGAACCCCTCAGTCAGTGGGGATACGGGACTAACACCGATAAACTCATCTTT | CALGEPLSQWGYGTNTDKLIF
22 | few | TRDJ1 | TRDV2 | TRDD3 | TGTGCCTGTGACACCGTCGCCTCCACTGGGGGTACCCCTGAAGGGTACACCGATAAACTCATCTTT | CACDTVASTGGTPEGYTDKLIF
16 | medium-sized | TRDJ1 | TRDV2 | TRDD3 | TGTGCCTGTGACACGCTACTGGGGGATACAACCGATAAACTCATCTTT | CACDTLLGDTTDKLIF
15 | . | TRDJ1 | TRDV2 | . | TGTGCCTGTGACACTGTGGGGACCTACATCGATAAACTCATCTTT | CACDTVGTYIDKLIF
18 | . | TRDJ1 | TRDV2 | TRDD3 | TGTGCCTGTGACACCGTAACTGGGGGATACGTAACCACCGATAAACTCATCTTT | CACDTVTGGYVTTDKLIF
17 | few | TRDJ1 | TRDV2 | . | TGTGCCTGTGACACCATTGGAGCCACCTCAGGGGCCGATAAACTCATCTTT | CACDTIGATSGADKLIF
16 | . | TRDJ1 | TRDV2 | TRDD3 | TGTGCCTGTGACACCGTAGCCACTGGGGATAGAGGTAAACTCATCTTT | CACDTVATGDRGKLIF
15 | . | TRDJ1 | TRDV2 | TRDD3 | TGTGCCTGTGAGGATCTGGGGGACCCAGGAAATAAACTCATCTTT | CACEDLGDPGNKLIF
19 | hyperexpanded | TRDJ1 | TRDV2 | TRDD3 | TGTGCCTGTGACGGCCCCCTGGGGGATACGCGAAAACACACCGATAAACTCATCTTT | CACDGPLGDTRKHTDKLIF
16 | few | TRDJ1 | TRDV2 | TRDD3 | TGTGCCTGTGACACCCTGGGGGATACGCGTTCCGATAAACTCATCTTT | CACDTLGDTRSDKLIF
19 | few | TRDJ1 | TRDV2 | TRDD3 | TGTGCCTGTGACACCGTCGCCTCCACTGGGGGCCCCACTACCGATAAACTCATCTTT | CACDTVASTGGPTTDKLIF
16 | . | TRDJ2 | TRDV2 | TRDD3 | TGTGCCTGTGACGAAGTACTGGGGGGAGCGGCAGCACAACTCTTCTTT | CACDEVLGGAAAQLFF
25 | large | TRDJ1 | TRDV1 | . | TGTGCTCTTGGGGAACTTTGGATTCACGCGCGACCTTCGGGCGATACCCCCAGGTACACCGATAAACTCATCTTT | CALGELWIHARPSGDTPRYTDKLIF
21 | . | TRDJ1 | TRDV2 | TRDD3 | TGTGCCTGTGACACCGGTAAGGGGTACTGGGGGATACAATGGAGCACCGATAAACTCATCTTT | CACDTGKGYWGIQWSTDKLIF